The T cell receptor beta chain under discussion was sequenced for a study of cytomegalovirus exposure and HLA in healthy donors. Study-wide background: The roughly 110 validation repertoires were reported in a later analysis to have been generated on the same platform as the roughly 700 first-cohort repertoires.

Per the germline V gene, CDR1 is SGHVS and CDR2 is FQNEAQ. The CDR3 is 17 residues long. Losses at the gene ends were 5 bases for V and 2 bases for J; bases not matched to a gene: 14. Profiled with immunoSEQ multiplex PCR; TCRdb holds only in-frame clones, not every one. The sample records over 250,000 clones, about nine tenths being singletons. The receptor was isolated from a woman younger than 45 in good health and CMV-seropositive. The V call is TRBV7-8, the J call TRBJ1-2; 7 bases agree with TRBD1. What was sequenced was PBMCs. In nucleotides, the CDR3 is TGTGCCAGCAGCCCAGGGGGAGGGAAAGGGAAGAACTATGGCTACACCTTC. Translating gives CASSPGGGKGKNYGYTF.